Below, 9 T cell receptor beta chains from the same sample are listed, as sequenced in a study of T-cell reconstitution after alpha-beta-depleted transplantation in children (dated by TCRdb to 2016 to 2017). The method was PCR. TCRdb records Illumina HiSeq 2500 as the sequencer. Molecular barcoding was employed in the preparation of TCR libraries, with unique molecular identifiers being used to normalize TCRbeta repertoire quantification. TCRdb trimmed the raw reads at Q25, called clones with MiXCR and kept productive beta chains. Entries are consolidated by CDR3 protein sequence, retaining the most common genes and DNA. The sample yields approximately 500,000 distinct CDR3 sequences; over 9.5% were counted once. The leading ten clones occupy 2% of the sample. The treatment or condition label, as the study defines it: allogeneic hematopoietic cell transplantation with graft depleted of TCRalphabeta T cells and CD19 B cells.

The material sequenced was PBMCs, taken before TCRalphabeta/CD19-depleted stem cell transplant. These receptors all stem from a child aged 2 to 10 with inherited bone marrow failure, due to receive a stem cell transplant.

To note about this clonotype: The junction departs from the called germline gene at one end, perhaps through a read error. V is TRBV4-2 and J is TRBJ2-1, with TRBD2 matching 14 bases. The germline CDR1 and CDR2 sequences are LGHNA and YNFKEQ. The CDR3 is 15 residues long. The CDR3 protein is CASSPGLAGANERFF. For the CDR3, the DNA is TGTGCCAGCAGCCCGGGACTAGCGGGAGCGAATGAGCGGTTCTTC.

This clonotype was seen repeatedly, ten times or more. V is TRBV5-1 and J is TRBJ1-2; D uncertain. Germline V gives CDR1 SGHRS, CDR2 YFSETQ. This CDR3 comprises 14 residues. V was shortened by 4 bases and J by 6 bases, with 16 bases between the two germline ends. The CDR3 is CASSPFGFADGYTF. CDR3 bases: TGCGCCAGCAGCCCCTTCGGGTTTGCGGATGGCTACACCTTC.

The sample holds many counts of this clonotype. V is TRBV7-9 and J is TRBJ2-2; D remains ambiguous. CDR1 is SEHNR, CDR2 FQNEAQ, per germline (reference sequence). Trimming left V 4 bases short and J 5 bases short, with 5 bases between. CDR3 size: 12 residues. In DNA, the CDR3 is TGTGCCAGCAGCTCCAAGACCGGGGAGCTGTTTTTT. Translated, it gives CASSSKTGELFF.

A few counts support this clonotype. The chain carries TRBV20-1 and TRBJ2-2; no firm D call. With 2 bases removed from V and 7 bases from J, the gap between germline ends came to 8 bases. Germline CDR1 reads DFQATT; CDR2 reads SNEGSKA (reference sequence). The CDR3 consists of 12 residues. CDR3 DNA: TGCAGTGCTAGAACTTGGATCGGGGAGCTGTTTTTT. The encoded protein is CSARTWIGELFF.

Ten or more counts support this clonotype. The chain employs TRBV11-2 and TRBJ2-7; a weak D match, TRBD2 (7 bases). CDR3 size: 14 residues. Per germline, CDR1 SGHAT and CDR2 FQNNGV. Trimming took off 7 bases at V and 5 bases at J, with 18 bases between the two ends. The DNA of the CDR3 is TGTGCCAGCATCGGGGGGACGGGGGGCCACGAGCAGTACTTC. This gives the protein CASIGGTGGHEQYF.

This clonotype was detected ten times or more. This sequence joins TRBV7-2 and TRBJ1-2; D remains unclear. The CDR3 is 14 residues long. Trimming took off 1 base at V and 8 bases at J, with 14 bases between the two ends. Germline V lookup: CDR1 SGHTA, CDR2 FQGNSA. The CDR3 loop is CASSLEPGTGGYTF. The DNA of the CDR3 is TGTGCCAGCAGCTTAGAGCCGGGCACGGGCGGCTACACCTTC.

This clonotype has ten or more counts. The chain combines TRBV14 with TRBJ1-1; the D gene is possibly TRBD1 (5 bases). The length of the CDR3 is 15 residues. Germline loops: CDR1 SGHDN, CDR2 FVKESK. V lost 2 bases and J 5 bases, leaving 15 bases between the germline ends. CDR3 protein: CASSQFGQGITEAFF. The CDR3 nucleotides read TGTGCCAGCAGCCAATTTGGGCAGGGCATAACTGAAGCTTTCTTT.

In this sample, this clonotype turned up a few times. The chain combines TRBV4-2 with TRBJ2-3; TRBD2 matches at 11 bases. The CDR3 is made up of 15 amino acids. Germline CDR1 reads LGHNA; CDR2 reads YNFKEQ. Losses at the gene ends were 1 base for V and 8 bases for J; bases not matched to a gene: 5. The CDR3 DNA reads TGTGCCAGCAGCCAAGGTAGCGGGAGGGCCTTTACGCAGTATTTT. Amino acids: CASSQGSGRAFTQYF.

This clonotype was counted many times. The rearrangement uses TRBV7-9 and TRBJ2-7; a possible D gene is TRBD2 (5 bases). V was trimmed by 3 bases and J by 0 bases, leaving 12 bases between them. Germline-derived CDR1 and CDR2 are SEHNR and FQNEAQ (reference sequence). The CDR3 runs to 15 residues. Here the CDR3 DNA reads TGTGCCAGCAGCTTCGGCGGGCTTAGCTCCTACGAGCAGTACTTC. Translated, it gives CASSFGGLSSYEQYF.